These T cell receptor beta chains were read from a single sample in a study of beta chain features in type 1 diabetes. Profiling relied on immunoSEQ multiplex PCR, and the TCRdb table lists in-frame clones only, not all of them. The sample consists of roughly 350,000 clones, 9.6% of them appearing once. Sequenced input: central memory CD4+ T cells from blood. All receptors derive from a man in his thirties or forties with type 1 diabetes. Both conserved end residues are trimmed from each CDR3.

V	J	CDR3
TRBV28	TRBJ2-1	ASRRQGQGVLLSYNEQF
TRBV5-1	TRBJ2-1	ASSLTVLSSYNEQF
TRBV6-1	TRBJ2-7	ASSEAPGQGFYEQY
TRBV6-1	TRBJ2-7	ASSETLDPYEQY
TRBV27	TRBJ1-5	ASGGYPYSNQPQH
TRBV6-6	TRBJ1-4	ASSPPGSANEKLF
TRBV27	TRBJ1-5	ASSPTGTGKAGNQPQH
TRBV9	TRBJ2-2	ASSRIQTTGELF
TRBV7-9	TRBJ2-6	ASSYSVALSGANVLT
TRBV10-3	TRBJ1-1	AIRTDRDTEAF
TRBV6-5	TRBJ2-1	ASNPRRAYNEQF
TRBV25-1	TRBJ1-5	ASSLAADQPQH
TRBV5-1	TRBJ2-2	ASSDEIAGGTTGELF
TRBV2	TRBJ1-2	ASKDRVPQGGYT
TRBV4-3	TRBJ2-1	ASRRLAGAGDEQF
TRBV29-1	TRBJ2-1	SVGTGVIEQF
TRBV9	TRBJ1-1	ASNQGVDSAEAF
TRBV5-4	TRBJ2-5	ASSPTGTGRTEQY
TRBV7-2	TRBJ2-5	ASRRQVEETQY
TRBV7-9	TRBJ1-5	ASSQDQDRSINQPQH
TRBV18	TRBJ1-2	ASSPREGTYGYT
TRBV19	TRBJ1-2	ASRFVDTRNYGYT
TRBV5-1	TRBJ1-1	ASSLARMGEAF
TRBV7-9	TRBJ1-1	ASSLGLSNTEAF
TRBV27	TRBJ1-1	ASRPFNRNTEAF
TRBV5-4	TRBJ2-3	ASKSSYGDTQY
TRBV5-1	TRBJ2-5	ASSSSPGTQY
TRBV18	TRBJ1-5	ASSQSDIQGTGSNQPQH
TRBV19	TRBJ2-2	ATLRLAGGTGELF
TRBV6-6	TRBJ1-5	ASTRVLREPQH
TRBV14	TRBJ2-3	ASSHRTGDTDTQY
TRBV18	TRBJ2-1	ASSPQAERYGNEQF
TRBV30	TRBJ2-5	AWSAIGSRETQY
TRBV30	TRBJ2-7	AWARDYEQY
TRBV18	TRBJ2-7	ASSPPGREAEQY
TRBV7-9	TRBJ1-2	ASSQTDSPVGGYT
TRBV5-1	TRBJ2-2	ASSLRDRANTGELF
TRBV6-5	TRBJ2-5	ATSRDRGFQETQY
TRBV5-6	TRBJ1-4	ASSLVRGGGTNEKLF
TRBV2	TRBJ2-5	ASSANRGETQY
TRBV18	TRBJ1-3	ASSHREVSGNTIY
TRBV7-2	TRBJ2-1	ASSLAGASYNEQF
TRBV19	TRBJ2-6	ASSMGRISGANVLT
TRBV5-1	TRBJ2-2	ASSPRLGAETGELF
TRBV29-1	.	SVSKTGSHEQY
TRBV11-2	TRBJ2-2	ASSLALYTGELF
TRBV10-3	TRBJ1-1	AISAMGTEAF
TRBV6-6	TRBJ1-1	ASSLPRNTEAF
TRBV6-8	TRBJ2-5	ASSPFSPLQETQY
TRBV18	TRBJ1-1	ASSQTWRSGSAEAF
TRBV7-2	TRBJ1-5	ASSLDSTGQPQH
TRBV5-1	TRBJ1-2	ASSVDGFYGYT
TRBV7-9	TRBJ2-1	ASSLVGTPNAQQF
TRBV6-1	TRBJ2-3	ASSPEGHTADTQY
TRBV7-2	TRBJ2-3	ASSWAAGTDTQY
TRBV11-2	TRBJ2-3	ASSLLSGSSDTQY
TRBV6-5	TRBJ1-1	ASSPGGTEAF
TRBV4-3	TRBJ2-3	ASSQELAGGDTQY
TRBV4-3	TRBJ1-5	ASSLGQGEQPQH
TRBV2	TRBJ1-2	ASSSTGDYGYT